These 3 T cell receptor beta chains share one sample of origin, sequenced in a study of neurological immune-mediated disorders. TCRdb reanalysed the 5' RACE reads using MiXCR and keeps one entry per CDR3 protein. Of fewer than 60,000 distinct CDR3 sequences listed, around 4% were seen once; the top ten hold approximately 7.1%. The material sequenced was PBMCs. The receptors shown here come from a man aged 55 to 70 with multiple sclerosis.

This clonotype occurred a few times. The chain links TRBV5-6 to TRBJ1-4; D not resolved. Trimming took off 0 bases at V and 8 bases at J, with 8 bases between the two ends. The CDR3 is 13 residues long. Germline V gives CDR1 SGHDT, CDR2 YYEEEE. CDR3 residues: CASSLGRSEKLFF. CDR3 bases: TGTGCCAGCAGCTTGGGGAGGTCGGAAAAACTGTTTTTT. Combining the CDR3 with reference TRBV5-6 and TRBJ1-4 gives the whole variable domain DAGVTQSPTHLIKTRGQQVTLRCSPKSGHDTVSWYQQALGQGPQFIFQYYEEEERQRGNFPDRFSGHQFPNYSSELNVNALLLGDSALYLCASSLGRSEKLFFGSGTQLSVL.

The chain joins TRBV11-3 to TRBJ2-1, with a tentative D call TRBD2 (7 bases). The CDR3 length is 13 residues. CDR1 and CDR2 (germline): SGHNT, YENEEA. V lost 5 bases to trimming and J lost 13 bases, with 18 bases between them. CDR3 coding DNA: TGTGCCAGCAGCACAGTGTCCGGGGGGACACAGTTCTTC. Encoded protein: CASSTVSGGTQFF.

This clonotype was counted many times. The CDR3 sequence: CSARDPGQVTQPQHF. CDR3 bases: TGCAGTGCTAGAGACCCGGGACAGGTAACTCAGCCCCAGCATTTT. The chain uses TRBV20-1 and TRBJ1-5; 8 bases are a match to TRBD1. Germline lookup yields CDR1 DFQATT and CDR2 SNEGSKA (reference sequence). V trimming: 0 bases; J trimming: 6 bases; junction bases outside the gene matches: 7. The CDR3 sequence is 15 residues long.